The rows below give T cell receptor beta chains drawn from one sample of a study of regulatory T cells in long-lasting Graves disease. From the multiplex PCR reads, TCRdb called clonotypes with MiXCR, one entry per CDR3 protein. The sample shows over 500,000 distinct CDR3 sequences, approximately 15% of them seen only once. Another study also made use of these data, one on T cells in Graves' hyperthyroidism and ophthalmopathy.

The sample here was peripheral blood mononuclear cells (PBMCs), taken at new diagnosis, from a patient treated with antithyroid drugs. These receptors came from a woman in her thirties with Graves disease. CDR3s include the opening cysteine and the closing phenylalanine or tryptophan. A D gene is named only where the DNA matches it firmly. Expanded clones get a size class; other rows say once, few or many, or leave the size out.

j_call: TRBJ2-7; clone_size: -; d_call: TRBD2; cdr3_length: 16; v_call: TRBV14; cdr3_nt: TGTGCCAGCAGCCAATTGGACGCGGGAGTATTGGTGGAGCAGTACTTC; cdr3_aa: CASSQLDAGVLVEQYF
j_call: TRBJ1-2; clone_size: many; d_call: -; cdr3_length: 14; v_call: TRBV7-2; cdr3_nt: TGTGCCAGCAGCCCCGGGGGCAGGGATGATGGCTACACCTTC; cdr3_aa: CASSPGGRDDGYTF
j_call: TRBJ2-2; clone_size: -; d_call: TRBD2; cdr3_length: 21; v_call: TRBV12-3/TRBV12-4; cdr3_nt: TGTGCCAGCACCGGAGGGGCCCGGGACAGGGCTAGCGGGAGGTACACCAGGGAGCTGTTTTTT; cdr3_aa: CASTGGARDRASGRYTRELFF
j_call: TRBJ1-2; clone_size: -; d_call: -; cdr3_length: 11; v_call: TRBV20-1; cdr3_nt: TGCAGTGCTATTCGGGCCTATGGCTACACCTTC; cdr3_aa: CSAIRAYGYTF
j_call: TRBJ1-3; clone_size: -; d_call: -; cdr3_length: 16; v_call: TRBV4-1; cdr3_nt: TGCGCCAGCAGCCAACTACAGGGCGTACCTGGAAACACCATATATTTT; cdr3_aa: CASSQLQGVPGNTIYF
j_call: TRBJ2-7; clone_size: -; d_call: -; cdr3_length: 13; v_call: TRBV7-3; cdr3_nt: TGTGCCAGCAGCTTAGGGGTACGAAGCGAGCAGTACTTC; cdr3_aa: CASSLGVRSEQYF
j_call: TRBJ1-1; clone_size: -; d_call: -; cdr3_length: 15; v_call: TRBV28; cdr3_nt: TGTGCCAGCAATTTGGCGGCGGAGGGTAACACTGAAGCTTTCTTT; cdr3_aa: CASNLAAEGNTEAFF
j_call: TRBJ2-7; clone_size: many; d_call: -; cdr3_length: 12; v_call: TRBV2; cdr3_nt: TGTGCCAGCATGCGGACTTTTCCCGAGCAGTACTTC; cdr3_aa: CASMRTFPEQYF
j_call: TRBJ2-2; clone_size: -; d_call: -; cdr3_length: 14; v_call: TRBV28; cdr3_nt: TGTGCCAGCAGTTTAAGGGGGGGAGCCGGGGAGCTGTTTTTT; cdr3_aa: CASSLRGGAGELFF
j_call: TRBJ1-5; clone_size: many; d_call: TRBD1; cdr3_length: 14; v_call: TRBV6-1; cdr3_nt: TGTGCCAGCAGTGGGGACAGGGGGTATCAGCCCCAGCATTTT; cdr3_aa: CASSGDRGYQPQHF
j_call: TRBJ1-2; clone_size: -; d_call: -; cdr3_length: 12; v_call: TRBV28; cdr3_nt: TGTGCCTCGGTGACAGGACTTTATGGCTACACCTTC; cdr3_aa: CASVTGLYGYTF
j_call: TRBJ2-3; clone_size: many; d_call: -; cdr3_length: 20; v_call: TRBV6-2/TRBV6-3; cdr3_nt: TGTGCCAGCAGTTACAACCCCGCTATGCCCGGGACCTTGCGCACAGATACGCAGTATTTT; cdr3_aa: CASSYNPAMPGTLRTDTQYF
j_call: TRBJ2-3; clone_size: -; d_call: -; cdr3_length: 13; v_call: TRBV7-7; cdr3_nt: TGTGCTAGCAGCTTATTGTTCTTAGATACGCAGTATTTT; cdr3_aa: CASSLLFLDTQYF
j_call: TRBJ2-5; clone_size: -; d_call: -; cdr3_length: 15; v_call: TRBV7-9; cdr3_nt: TGTGCCAGCAGTCCCTCGGAGCGGCCCCGCGAGACCCAGTACTTC; cdr3_aa: CASSPSERPRETQYF
j_call: TRBJ2-1; clone_size: -; d_call: TRBD1; cdr3_length: 16; v_call: TRBV6-1; cdr3_nt: TGTGCCAGCAGTAGGTTCATCGGGACAGGGGACAATGAGCAGTTCTTC; cdr3_aa: CASSRFIGTGDNEQFF
j_call: TRBJ1-1; clone_size: many; d_call: TRBD1; cdr3_length: 14; v_call: TRBV7-8; cdr3_nt: TGTGCCAGCAGCTGGGGACAGCCCAACACTGAAGCTTTCTTT; cdr3_aa: CASSWGQPNTEAFF
j_call: TRBJ2-3; clone_size: many; d_call: TRBD1; cdr3_length: 14; v_call: TRBV30; cdr3_nt: TGTGCCTGGAGCTGGGACAGCCTCACAGATACGCAGTATTTT; cdr3_aa: CAWSWDSLTDTQYF
j_call: TRBJ2-1; clone_size: -; d_call: TRBD2; cdr3_length: 14; v_call: TRBV28; cdr3_nt: TGTGCCAGCAGAGCCGGGACTAAGGGCAATAAGCAGCTCTTC; cdr3_aa: CASRAGTKGNKQLF
j_call: TRBJ2-4; clone_size: -; d_call: -; cdr3_length: 14; v_call: TRBV13; cdr3_nt: TGTGCCAGCAGCTTACAGGTCAGCAAAAACATTCAGTACTTC; cdr3_aa: CASSLQVSKNIQYF
j_call: TRBJ1-1; clone_size: few; d_call: -; cdr3_length: 13; v_call: TRBV7-9; cdr3_nt: TGTGCCAGCAGCTCTACACACGGGACTGAAGCTTTCTTT; cdr3_aa: CASSSTHGTEAFF
j_call: TRBJ1-2; clone_size: -; d_call: -; cdr3_length: 12; v_call: TRBV20-1; cdr3_nt: TGCTTTGGGGGAGGGGGACACTATGGCTACACCTTC; cdr3_aa: CFGGGGHYGYTF
j_call: TRBJ2-3; clone_size: many; d_call: TRBD2; cdr3_length: 22; v_call: TRBV28; cdr3_nt: TGTGCCAGCAGTCGACCGCCTTCCCTCTCTTCTCTTAGCGGGAGGGCGGTAGATACGCAGTATTTT; cdr3_aa: CASSRPPSLSSLSGRAVDTQYF
j_call: TRBJ2-3; clone_size: many; d_call: TRBD2; cdr3_length: 17; v_call: TRBV28; cdr3_nt: TGTGCCAGCAGTCCCACTAGCGGGAGGCCTGGGGGGGATACGCAGTATTTT; cdr3_aa: CASSPTSGRPGGDTQYF
j_call: TRBJ2-7; clone_size: -; d_call: -; cdr3_length: 17; v_call: TRBV3-1; cdr3_nt: TGTGCCAGCAGCCAAGACGAACCGGGCCACGTTAGCTACGAGCAGTACTTC; cdr3_aa: CASSQDEPGHVSYEQYF
j_call: TRBJ2-5; clone_size: -; d_call: TRBD1; cdr3_length: 15; v_call: TRBV18; cdr3_nt: TGTGCCAGCTCAACACGACAGGGGGATGGAGAGACCCAGTACTTC; cdr3_aa: CASSTRQGDGETQYF
j_call: TRBJ1-4; clone_size: -; d_call: TRBD1; cdr3_length: 14; v_call: TRBV5-6; cdr3_nt: TGTGCCAGCAGCTTCGGGACAGGGAGTGAAAAACTGTTTTTT; cdr3_aa: CASSFGTGSEKLFF
j_call: TRBJ2-5; clone_size: -; d_call: TRBD2; cdr3_length: 12; v_call: TRBV7-2; cdr3_nt: TGTGCCAGCAGGCTCGGGGGGGAGACCCGGTACTTC; cdr3_aa: CASRLGGETRYF
j_call: TRBJ2-7; clone_size: -; d_call: -; cdr3_length: 14; v_call: TRBV5-1; cdr3_nt: TGCGCCAGCAGCAGGGGTGGTGACTCCTACGAGCAGTACTTC; cdr3_aa: CASSRGGDSYEQYF
j_call: TRBJ2-1; clone_size: few; d_call: TRBD2; cdr3_length: 17; v_call: TRBV20-1; cdr3_nt: TGCAGTGCTAGAGATCTCCGCAGCGGGAGTTCCTACAATGAGCAGTTCTTC; cdr3_aa: CSARDLRSGSSYNEQFF
j_call: TRBJ1-2; clone_size: many; d_call: -; cdr3_length: 13; v_call: TRBV2; cdr3_nt: TGTGCCAGCAGGGCCGGGGACAACTATGGCTACACCTTC; cdr3_aa: CASRAGDNYGYTF
j_call: TRBJ2-2; clone_size: -; d_call: -; cdr3_length: 11; v_call: TRBV20-1; cdr3_nt: TGCAGTGCTGCCCCCCCCGGGGAGCTGTTTTTT; cdr3_aa: CSAAPPGELFF
j_call: TRBJ2-1; clone_size: many; d_call: TRBD2; cdr3_length: 19; v_call: TRBV12-3/TRBV12-4; cdr3_nt: TGTGCCAGCAGCCGAAGGGTGCGAGCGGGGCCTAGGGGTTACAATGAGCAGTTCTTC; cdr3_aa: CASSRRVRAGPRGYNEQFF
j_call: TRBJ1-1; clone_size: many; d_call: TRBD1; cdr3_length: 13; v_call: TRBV7-3; cdr3_nt: TGTGCCAGCGGGCCGACAGGGACCACTGAAGCTTTCTTT; cdr3_aa: CASGPTGTTEAFF
j_call: TRBJ1-1; clone_size: many; d_call: -; cdr3_length: 12; v_call: TRBV29-1; cdr3_nt: TGCAGCGACCGAGGACGGTTCACTGAAGCTTTCTTT; cdr3_aa: CSDRGRFTEAFF
j_call: TRBJ1-4; clone_size: -; d_call: TRBD1; cdr3_length: 16; v_call: TRBV6-5; cdr3_nt: TGTGCCAGCAGTTACGGGCCGGGACAGGGCGGTGAAAAACTGTTTTTT; cdr3_aa: CASSYGPGQGGEKLFF
j_call: TRBJ2-2; clone_size: many; d_call: TRBD2; cdr3_length: 18; v_call: TRBV12-3/TRBV12-4; cdr3_nt: TGTGCCAGCACCCCAGGGACTAGCGGGAGGGCGGGCACCGGGGAGCTGTTTTTT; cdr3_aa: CASTPGTSGRAGTGELFF
j_call: TRBJ2-7; clone_size: few; d_call: -; cdr3_length: 13; v_call: TRBV29-1; cdr3_nt: TGCAGCGCGTGGGACGGATTGACCTACGAGCAGTACTTC; cdr3_aa: CSAWDGLTYEQYF
j_call: TRBJ1-6; clone_size: few; d_call: -; cdr3_length: 14; v_call: TRBV9; cdr3_nt: TGTGCCAGCAGCGTAGGGTTCCAGGATTCACCCCTCCACTTT; cdr3_aa: CASSVGFQDSPLHF
j_call: TRBJ2-3; clone_size: -; d_call: TRBD2; cdr3_length: 21; v_call: TRBV7-9; cdr3_nt: TGTGCCAGCAGCTTATCACGTGCGACCCGTGGGACTAGCGGCAGGGGGGATACGCAGTATTTT; cdr3_aa: CASSLSRATRGTSGRGDTQYF
j_call: TRBJ2-7; clone_size: -; d_call: TRBD2; cdr3_length: 14; v_call: TRBV6-2/TRBV6-3; cdr3_nt: TGTGCCAGCAGCCACGCCGCGGGAGAGGGCGAGCAGTACTTC; cdr3_aa: CASSHAAGEGEQYF
j_call: TRBJ2-7; clone_size: once; d_call: TRBD1; cdr3_length: 13; v_call: TRBV6-2/TRBV6-3; cdr3_nt: TGTGCCAGCAGCCCGACAGGGGTCAACGAGCAGTACTTC; cdr3_aa: CASSPTGVNEQYF